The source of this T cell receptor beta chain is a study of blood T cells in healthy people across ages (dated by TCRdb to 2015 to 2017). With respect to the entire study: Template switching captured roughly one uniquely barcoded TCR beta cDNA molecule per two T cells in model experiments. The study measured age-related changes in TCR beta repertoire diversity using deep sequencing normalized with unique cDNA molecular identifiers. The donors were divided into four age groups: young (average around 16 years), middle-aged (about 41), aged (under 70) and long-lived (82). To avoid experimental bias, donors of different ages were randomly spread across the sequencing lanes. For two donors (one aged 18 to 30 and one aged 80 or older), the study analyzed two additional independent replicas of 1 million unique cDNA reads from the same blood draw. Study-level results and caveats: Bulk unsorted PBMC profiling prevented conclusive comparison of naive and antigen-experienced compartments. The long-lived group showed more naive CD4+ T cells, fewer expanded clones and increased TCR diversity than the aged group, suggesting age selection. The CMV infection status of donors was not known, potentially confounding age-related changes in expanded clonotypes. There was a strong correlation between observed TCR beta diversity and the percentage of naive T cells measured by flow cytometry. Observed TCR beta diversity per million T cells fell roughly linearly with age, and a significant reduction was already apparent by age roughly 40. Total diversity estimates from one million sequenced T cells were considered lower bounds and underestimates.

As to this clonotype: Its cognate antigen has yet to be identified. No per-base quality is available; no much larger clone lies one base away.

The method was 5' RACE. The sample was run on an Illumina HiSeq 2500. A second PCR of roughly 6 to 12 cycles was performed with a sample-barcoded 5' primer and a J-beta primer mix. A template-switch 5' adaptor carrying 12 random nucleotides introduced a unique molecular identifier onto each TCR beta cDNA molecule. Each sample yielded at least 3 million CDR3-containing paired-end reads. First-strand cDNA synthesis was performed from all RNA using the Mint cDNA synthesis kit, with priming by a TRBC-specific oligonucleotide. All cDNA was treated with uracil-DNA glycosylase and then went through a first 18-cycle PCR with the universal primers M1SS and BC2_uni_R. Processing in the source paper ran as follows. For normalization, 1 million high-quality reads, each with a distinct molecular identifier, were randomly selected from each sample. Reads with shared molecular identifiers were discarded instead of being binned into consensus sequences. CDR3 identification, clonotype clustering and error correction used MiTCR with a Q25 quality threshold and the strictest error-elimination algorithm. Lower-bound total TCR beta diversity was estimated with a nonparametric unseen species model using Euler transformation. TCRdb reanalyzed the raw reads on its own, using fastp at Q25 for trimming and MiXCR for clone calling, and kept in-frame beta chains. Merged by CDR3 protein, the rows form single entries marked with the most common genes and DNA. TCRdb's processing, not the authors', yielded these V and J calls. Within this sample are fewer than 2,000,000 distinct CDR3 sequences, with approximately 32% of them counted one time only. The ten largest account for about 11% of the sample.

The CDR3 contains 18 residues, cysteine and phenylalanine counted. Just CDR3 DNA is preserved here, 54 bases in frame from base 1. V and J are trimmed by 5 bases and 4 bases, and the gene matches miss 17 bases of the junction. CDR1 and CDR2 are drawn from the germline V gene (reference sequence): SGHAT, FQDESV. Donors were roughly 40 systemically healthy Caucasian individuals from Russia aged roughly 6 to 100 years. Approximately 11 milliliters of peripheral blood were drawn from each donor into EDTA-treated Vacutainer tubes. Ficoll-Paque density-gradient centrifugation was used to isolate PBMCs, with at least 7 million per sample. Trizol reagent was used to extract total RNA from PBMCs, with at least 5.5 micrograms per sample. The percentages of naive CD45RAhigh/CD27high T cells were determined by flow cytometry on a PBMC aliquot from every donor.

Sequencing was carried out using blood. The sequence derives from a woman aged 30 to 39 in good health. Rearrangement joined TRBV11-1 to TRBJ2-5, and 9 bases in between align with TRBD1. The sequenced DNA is TGTGCCAGCAGCGTGGACGGACTGGGACAGGGAGGGGGAGAGACCCAGTACTTC. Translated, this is CASSVDGLGQGGGETQYF.